This T cell receptor beta chain originates from a study of tumor and adjacent non-tumor tissue in lung cancer. Turning to the study itself: Stage I to III disease affected ten to eleven men and a handful of women aged 31 to 76. Study-level results: Compared with tumor, normal lung showed significantly lower TCR diversity. Tumor repertoires had a smaller top 100 clone share than normal lung.

V lost 7 bases, J lost 3 bases, and 12 bases stayed unmatched. There are 16 residues in the CDR3. CDR1 is MNHEY, CDR2 SVGAGI, per germline. TCRbeta libraries were built with three rounds of nested PCR, modified from ARM-PCR. Using its own MiXCR run on the multiplex PCR reads, TCRdb lists one record per CDR3 protein. The repertoire consists of 65,000 to 75,000 distinct CDR3 sequences, with 65% to 80% occurring once and the leading ten covering less than 50%. The template was RNA from unsorted bulk tissue. More than 3 cm separated this lung sample from the edge of the tumor. This clonotype came up once. The antigen remains unidentified.

Sample: distant non-tumor lung tissue. V usage is TRBV6-5 and J usage is TRBJ2-1; 7 bases line up with TRBD2. The receptor was derived from a man aged 60 to 69 with non-small cell lung cancer. The CDR3 sequence: CASITKRGEYYNEQFF. The DNA for the CDR3 is TGTGCCAGCATCACCAAACGGGGGGAGTACTACAATGAGCAGTTCTTC.